The next 29 T cell receptor beta chains were all read from a single sample in a study of blood T cell repertoires in COVID-19. Sequencing was performed with immunoSEQ multiplex PCR; in TCRdb, only in-frame clones are kept and a portion is missing. The table records roughly 230,000 clones, roughly 81% of them present only once. The sequencing input was peripheral blood. All receptors come from a man aged 40-49 years with acute or convalescent COVID-19.

The chain links TRBV9 to TRBJ1-1, with D unresolved. Per germline, CDR1 SGDLS and CDR2 YYNGEE. The CDR3 is 16 residues long. V dropped 0 bases and J dropped 1 base, with 13 bases sitting between them. CDR3 sequence (DNA): TGTGCCAGCAGCGTAGGCGGAGGGTCTTGGAACACTGAAGCTTTCTTT. Translating it yields CASSVGGGSWNTEAFF.

The chain employs TRBV6-5 and TRBJ1-1, with D hard to call. Per germline, CDR1 MNHEY and CDR2 SVGAGI. V was pared by 0 bases and J by 6 bases, with 14 bases between. CDR3 length equals 15 residues. DNA for the CDR3: TGTGCCAGCAGTTACTCGAGAGGGTATGGGTCTGAAGCTTTCTTT. Translating gives CASSYSRGYGSEAFF.

CDR3 sequence: CASSPDRGGGYTF. The CDR3 nucleotides read TGTGCCAGCAGCCCCGACAGGGGAGGTGGCTACACCTTC. The chain employs TRBV9 and TRBJ1-2; 8 nucleotides line up with TRBD1. Germline lookup yields CDR1 SGDLS and CDR2 YYNGEE. After removal of 4 bases from V and 7 bases from J, the junction contained 6 bases not matched to a gene. The CDR3 has 13 residues.

This sequence joins TRBV6-5 and TRBJ1-1, with D possibly TRBD1 on 5 matching bases. The CDR3 totals 14 residues. V gave up 7 bases and J gave up 1 base, with 13 bases separating them. Germline-derived CDR1 and CDR2 are MNHEY and SVGAGI. CDR3 region: CASTPLQGNTEAFF. The CDR3 nucleotides read TGTGCCAGCACCCCTCTGCAGGGGAACACTGAAGCTTTCTTT.

This clone was counted only a few times. The chain joins TRBV19 to TRBJ1-1, with D unclear. V was pared by 6 bases and J by 0 bases, with 11 bases between. CDR1 LNHDA and CDR2 SQIVND come from the germline V gene (reference sequence). The CDR3 runs 14 residues. CDR3 residues: CASRGGVMNTEAFF. The CDR3 DNA follows: TGTGCCAGTAGGGGCGGGGTAATGAACACTGAAGCTTTCTTT.

The gene calls are TRBV5-1 and TRBJ1-4; 7 bases map to TRBD1. The V and J ends lost 4 bases and 4 bases, in that order; junction bases with no gene match: 7. The CDR3 has 15 residues. Germline values: CDR1 SGHRS, CDR2 YFSETQ. This chain's CDR3 is CASSVSGTVNEKLFF. For the CDR3, the DNA is TGCGCCAGCAGCGTCTCCGGGACAGTTAATGAAAAACTGTTTTTT.

V is TRBV28 and J is TRBJ2-7; the D gene is possibly TRBD2 (6 bases). This CDR3 is built from 12 residues. Germline loops: CDR1 MDHEN, CDR2 SYDVKM. The V end was cut by 6 bases, the J end by 3 bases, with 9 bases between. The CDR3 DNA reads TGTGCCAGCAGGGAGGGCGTCTACGAGCAGTACTTC. The encoded protein is CASREGVYEQYF.

The V and J genes are TRBV18 and TRBJ1-3; TRBD1 aligns across 7 bases. Trimming at V came to 2 bases and at J to 4 bases, leaving 5 bases not matched to a gene. Germline V CDR1 and CDR2: KGHSH, LQKENI. This CDR3 comprises 15 residues. The CDR3 nucleotides are TGTGCCAGCTCACCAGAGGGGGCCACGGGAAACACCATATATTTT. It encodes CASSPEGATGNTIYF. Combining the CDR3 with reference TRBV18 and TRBJ1-3 gives the whole variable domain NAGVMQNPRHLVRRRGQEARLRCSPMKGHSHVYWYRQLPEEGLKFMVYLQKENIIDESGMPKERFSAEFPKEGPSILRIQQVVRGDSAAYFCASSPEGATGNTIYFGEGSWLTVV.

CDR3 sequence: CASSLAAGSYEQYF. The CDR3 nucleotides read TGTGCCAGCAGCTTGGCGGCAGGGTCCTACGAGCAGTACTTC. This rearrangement joins TRBV5-4 to TRBJ2-7; D perhaps matches TRBD1 (5 bases). CDR1 is SGHNT, CDR2 YYREEE, per germline (reference sequence). The CDR3 has 14 amino acids. V was cut by 0 bases and J by 1 base, with 8 bases left in between.

The chain joins TRBV6-2 or TRBV6-3 to TRBJ1-2; D is unresolved. CDR1 is MNHEY, CDR2 SVGEGT, per germline. Trimming shortened V by 6 bases and J by 5 bases, and 22 bases separated the two germline ends. The length of the CDR3 is 16 residues. The CDR3 DNA reads TGTGCCAGCAGCTTTACTCCGAAGACACAGATTTATGGCTACACCTTC. Translating gives CASSFTPKTQIYGYTF.

This chain's CDR3 is CASSLWEEQGSPLHF. In DNA form, the CDR3 reads TGTGCCAGCAGCTTATGGGAGGAGCAGGGTTCACCCCTCCACTTT. The rearrangement uses TRBV11-2 and TRBJ1-6; D is perhaps TRBD1 (5 bases). The CDR3 loop spans 15 amino acids. Germline V lookup: CDR1 SGHAT, CDR2 FQNNGV. V was trimmed by 2 bases and J by 9 bases, leaving 14 bases between them.

This chain uses TRBV5-1 with TRBJ2-2; D perhaps matches TRBD2 (5 bases). CDR3 size: 14 residues. Germline V gene lookup returns CDR1 SGHRS and CDR2 YFSETQ. Trimming took 2 bases from V and 6 from J, leaving 11 bases between them. The CDR3 region has the DNA TGCGCCAGCAGCTTTAGTGGGGAGCCCGGGGAGCTGTTTTTT. It translates to CASSFSGEPGELFF.

This clone was detected once. V usage is TRBV6-6 and J usage is TRBJ1-3; 11 bases align to TRBD1. Germline V gene data show CDR1 as MNHNY and CDR2 as SVGAGI (reference sequence). With 0 bases clipped from V and 8 bases from J, the junction kept 6 bases outside the gene matches. CDR3 length: 16 amino acids. The CDR3 loop is CASSYSPGQGEDTIYF. CDR3 in DNA: TGTGCCAGCAGTTACTCCCCGGGACAGGGGGAGGACACCATATATTTT.

The chain carries TRBV15 and TRBJ2-3; 11 positions agree with TRBD1. The CDR3 covers 17 residues. Trimming took 2 bases from V and 5 from J; bases not matched to a gene: 9. CDR1 is LNHNV, CDR2 YYDKDF, per germline (reference sequence). CDR3 in amino acids: CATSRPRTGGKQDTQYF. As DNA, the CDR3 is TGTGCCACCAGCAGACCCCGGACAGGGGGCAAGCAAGATACGCAGTATTTT.

This clone showed up just a few times. CDR3 protein: CASSWRERGGGDTQYF. CDR3 bases: TGCGCCAGCAGCTGGAGAGAGCGGGGGGGCGGAGATACGCAGTATTTT. This sequence joins TRBV5-1 and TRBJ2-3, with 10 nucleotides matching TRBD2. This CDR3 contains 16 residues. The germline gives CDR1 SGHRS, CDR2 YFSETQ. Trimming removed 3 bases from V and 5 bases from J; junction bases left unmatched: 9.

The V and J genes are TRBV18 and TRBJ2-1; D ambiguous. The CDR3 spans 13 residues. Trimming shortened V by 3 bases and J by 10 bases, and 13 bases separated the two germline ends. Germline V gene sequence: CDR1 KGHSH, CDR2 LQKENI. CDR3 in DNA: TGTGCCAGCTCACCCCCTACTGCGCGGGAGCAGTTCTTC. Translation: CASSPPTAREQFF.

This chain uses TRBV5-4 with TRBJ2-5, with D tentatively TRBD1 (6 bases). The CDR3 extends over 13 amino acids. The V end was cut by 0 bases, the J end by 4 bases, with 7 bases between. Germline CDR1 and CDR2: SGHNT and YYREEE (reference sequence). In DNA form, the CDR3 reads TGTGCCAGCAGCTTGGTGGACAGAGAGACCCAGTACTTC. This encodes CASSLVDRETQYF.

This chain connects TRBV11-3 to TRBJ2-1; maybe TRBD2 (5 bases). Trimming removed 5 bases from V and 5 bases from J, with 13 bases in between. In germline, CDR1 is SGHNT, CDR2 YENEEA. This CDR3 spans 14 amino acids. Here the CDR3 DNA reads TGTGCCAGCAGCCTCGACTACGCTGACAATGAGCAGTTCTTC. Its translation is CASSLDYADNEQFF.

V gene TRBV3-1 (or the pseudogene TRBV3-2) combines with J gene TRBJ1-2, with 12 bases that match TRBD1. The CDR3 has 16 residues. Germline assignment: CDR1 LGHDT and CDR2 YNNKEL (reference sequence). V lost 4 bases and J lost 5; bases outside the gene matches: 8. CDR3 in DNA: TGTGCCAGCAGCCGACCCGGGACAGGGGGCGCGTATGGCTACACCTTC. Translated: CASSRPGTGGAYGYTF.

The chain has TRBV10-3 and TRBJ1-6; D may be TRBD1 (6 bases). V lost 4 bases to trimming and J lost 7 bases, with 17 bases between them. The germline V gene has CDR1 ENHRY and CDR2 SYGVKD. This CDR3 is built from 16 residues. CDR3 DNA sequence: TGTGCCATCAGTGTAAGAGGGGGGGGTGACAATTCACCCCTCCACTTT. It yields the protein CAISVRGGGDNSPLHF.

This chain joins TRBV5-4 and TRBJ2-5; TRBD2 matches 7 bases. The trim removed 0 bases at V and 3 bases at J, leaving 5 bases unmatched. Germline lookup yields CDR1 SGHNT and CDR2 YYREEE (reference sequence). The length of the CDR3 is 15 residues. This CDR3 is CASSLAGAGEETQYF. As DNA, the CDR3 is TGTGCCAGCAGCTTGGCCGGGGCGGGGGAAGAGACCCAGTACTTC. The full variable domain, rest sourced from reference TRBV5-4 and TRBJ2-5, is ETGVTQSPTHLIKTRGQQVTLRCSSQSGHNTVSWYQQALGQGPQFIFQYYREEENGRGNFPPRFSGLQFPNYSSELNVNALELDDSALYLCASSLAGAGEETQYFGPGTRLLVL.

This clone was seen a single time. This rearrangement joins TRBV3-1 (or the pseudogene TRBV3-2) to TRBJ2-7, with D unclear. Germline assignment: CDR1 LGHDT and CDR2 YNNKEL (reference sequence). The CDR3 extends over 16 amino acids. Trimming left V 5 bases short and J 0 bases short, with 17 bases between. CDR3: CASSKKPDLSSYEQYF. The CDR3 coding sequence is TGTGCCAGCAGCAAAAAACCAGACTTAAGCTCCTACGAGCAGTACTTC.

V is TRBV30 and J is TRBJ2-6; D gene ambiguous. The CDR3 is 14 amino acids. Germline CDR1 reads GTSNPN; CDR2 reads SVGIG (reference sequence). Trimming stripped 2 bases from V and 4 bases from J, with 9 bases between. CDR3 region: CAWSRGSGANVLTF. The CDR3 DNA follows: TGTGCCTGGAGTCGAGGATCCGGGGCCAACGTCCTGACTTTC.

V usage is TRBV13 and J usage is TRBJ1-2, with 8 bases matching TRBD1. Unmatched junction bases numbered 19, after V lost 4 bases and J lost 6 bases. Germline-derived CDR1 and CDR2 are PRHDT and FYEKMQ (reference sequence). The CDR3 is 18 residues long. CDR3 DNA: TGTGCCAGCAGCTCTATAGGTACTACAGGGGGAGGAGAGCATGGCTACACCTTC. Translating gives CASSSIGTTGGGEHGYTF.

V and J are TRBV5-1 and TRBJ1-2, with D unclear. The CDR3 sequence is 14 residues long. Germline CDR1 is SGHRS and CDR2 is YFSETQ. V lost 0 bases to trimming and J lost 5 bases, with 11 bases between them. CDR3 protein: CASSLGTALYGYTF. The CDR3 coding sequence is TGCGCCAGCAGCTTGGGGACTGCGCTTTATGGCTACACCTTC.

The chain joins TRBV5-1 to TRBJ1-1, with a weak D call TRBD1 (6 bases). The germline V gene encodes CDR1 SGHRS and CDR2 YFSETQ. V was cut by 9 bases and J by 5 bases, with 17 bases left in between. This CDR3 contains 13 residues. The CDR3 DNA follows: TGCGCCACCACGGACAGCCTGGGGACTGAAGCTTTCTTT. Its translation is CATTDSLGTEAFF.

The rearrangement uses TRBV6-5 and TRBJ1-5; D is undetermined. Trimming took 2 bases from V and 5 from J, leaving 13 bases between them. The CDR3 spans 15 residues. CDR1 MNHEY and CDR2 SVGAGI come from the germline V gene. The CDR3 DNA follows: TGTGCCAGCAGTTACCGCCCGTGGGGAGATCAGCCCCAGCATTTT. This translates into CASSYRPWGDQPQHF.

Note on this clone: The same CDR3 also results from other DNA sequences found in this sample. V gene TRBV28 combines with J gene TRBJ1-1; D ambiguous. The CDR3 runs to 14 residues. Trimming shortened V by 4 bases and J by 2 bases, and 11 bases separated the two germline ends. Germline assignment: CDR1 MDHEN and CDR2 SYDVKM. The CDR3 coding sequence is TGTGCCAGCAGTTCAAGACCGGGAAACACTGAAGCTTTCTTT. This encodes CASSSRPGNTEAFF.

The chain is built from TRBV4-1 and TRBJ1-2, with no clear D. Per germline, CDR1 MGHRA and CDR2 YSYEKL. The CDR3 runs to 14 residues. V was shortened by 1 base and J by 7 bases, with 13 bases between the two germline ends. The CDR3 DNA reads as TGCGCCAGCAGCCAAGGCGAGGCCTTCCGTGGCTACACCTTC. Residues: CASSQGEAFRGYTF.